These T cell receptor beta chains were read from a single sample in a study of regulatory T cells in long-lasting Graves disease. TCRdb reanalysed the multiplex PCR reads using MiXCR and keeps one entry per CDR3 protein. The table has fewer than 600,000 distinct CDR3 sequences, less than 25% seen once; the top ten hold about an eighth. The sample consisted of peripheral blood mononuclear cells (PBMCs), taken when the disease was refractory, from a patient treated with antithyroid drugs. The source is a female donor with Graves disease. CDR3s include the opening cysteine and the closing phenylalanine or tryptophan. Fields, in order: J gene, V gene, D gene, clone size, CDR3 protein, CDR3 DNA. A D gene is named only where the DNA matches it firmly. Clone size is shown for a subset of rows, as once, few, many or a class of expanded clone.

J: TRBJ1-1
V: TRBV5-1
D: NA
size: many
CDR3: CASSLGLGSIEAFF
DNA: TGCGCCAGCAGCTTGGGATTGGGCAGCATTGAAGCTTTCTTT

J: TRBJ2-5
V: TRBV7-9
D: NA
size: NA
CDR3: CASRPKGGVETQYF
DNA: TGTGCCAGCAGGCCCAAGGGGGGCGTAGAGACCCAGTACTTC

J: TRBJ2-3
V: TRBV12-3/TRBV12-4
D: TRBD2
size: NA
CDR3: CASSLGTSADTQYF
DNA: TGTGCCAGCAGTCTCGGGACTAGCGCAGATACGCAGTATTTT

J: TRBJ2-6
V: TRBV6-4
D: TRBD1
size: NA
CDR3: CASSPGQGGSGANVPTF
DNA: TGTGCCAGCAGTCCCGGACAGGGTGGATCTGGGGCCAACGTCCCGACTTTC

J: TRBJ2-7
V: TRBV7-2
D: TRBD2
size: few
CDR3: CASSAGLAGDPPYEQYF
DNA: TGTGCCAGCAGCGCGGGACTAGCGGGAGATCCCCCCTACGAGCAGTACTTC

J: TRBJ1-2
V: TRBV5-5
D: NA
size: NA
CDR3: CASSLEARVYYGYTF
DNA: TGTGCCAGCAGCTTGGAAGCCAGGGTATACTATGGCTACACCTTC

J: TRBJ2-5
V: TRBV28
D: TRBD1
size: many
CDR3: CASSLQSFNIGTGHSQYF
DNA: TGTGCCAGCAGTTTACAGTCCTTCAATATCGGGACAGGGCATTCCCAGTACTTC

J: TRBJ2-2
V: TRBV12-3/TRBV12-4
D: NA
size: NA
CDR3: CASKLGAGELFF
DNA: TGTGCCAGCAAACTCGGGGCCGGGGAGCTGTTTTTT

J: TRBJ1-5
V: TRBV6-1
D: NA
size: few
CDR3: CASSQGQGQHF
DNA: TGTGCCAGCAGCCAAGGCCAGGGGCAGCATTTT

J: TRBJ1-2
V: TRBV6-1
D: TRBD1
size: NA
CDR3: CASSRMDRDLYGYTF
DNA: TGTGCCAGCAGCAGAATGGACAGGGATCTCTATGGCTACACCTTC

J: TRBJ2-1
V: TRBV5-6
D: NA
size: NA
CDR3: CASSFFGGSSYNEQFF
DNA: TGTGCCAGCAGCTTTTTTGGGGGGAGCTCCTACAATGAGCAGTTCTTC

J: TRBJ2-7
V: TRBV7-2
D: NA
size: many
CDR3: CASSRQSSYEQYF
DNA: TGTGCCAGCAGCCGACAAAGCTCCTACGAGCAGTACTTC

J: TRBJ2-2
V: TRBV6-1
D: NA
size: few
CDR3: CASSERGLAGELFF
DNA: TGTGCCAGCAGTGAACGTGGCCTCGCCGGGGAGCTGTTTTTT

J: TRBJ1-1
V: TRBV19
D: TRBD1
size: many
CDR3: CASNRGLGTEAFF
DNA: TGTGCCAGTAACAGGGGGCTTGGCACTGAAGCTTTCTTT

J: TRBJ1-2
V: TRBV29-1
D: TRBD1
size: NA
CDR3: CSVLQGDYGYTF
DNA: TGCAGCGTTCTGCAGGGGGACTATGGCTACACCTTC

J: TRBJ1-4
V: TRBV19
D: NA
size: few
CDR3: CASSPRWAVGEGEKLFF
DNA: TGTGCCAGTAGCCCACGATGGGCCGTCGGGGAAGGTGAAAAACTGTTTTTT

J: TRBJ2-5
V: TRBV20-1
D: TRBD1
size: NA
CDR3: CSARGWGTVQETQYF
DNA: TGCAGTGCTAGAGGGTGGGGGACAGTACAAGAGACCCAGTACTTC

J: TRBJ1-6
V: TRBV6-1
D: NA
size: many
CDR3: CASTDRRGGNSPLHF
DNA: TGTGCCAGCACCGACCGGAGGGGGGGGAATTCACCCCTCCACTTT

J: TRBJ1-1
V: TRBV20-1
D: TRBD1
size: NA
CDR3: CSATLTDRGAEAFF
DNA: TGCAGTGCTACACTTACTGACAGGGGTGCTGAAGCTTTCTTT

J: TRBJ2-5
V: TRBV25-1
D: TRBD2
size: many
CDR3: CASLSGEDQETQYF
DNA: TGTGCCTCCCTGAGCGGGGAAGACCAAGAGACCCAGTACTTC

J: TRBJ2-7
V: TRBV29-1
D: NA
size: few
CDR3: CAAQKTGGGEQYF
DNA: TGCGCAGCACAGAAAACAGGGGGGGGTGAGCAGTACTTC

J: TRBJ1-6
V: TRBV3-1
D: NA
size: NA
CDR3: CATSERSPSYNSPLHF
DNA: TGTGCCACCTCGGAGAGATCTCCCTCCTATAATTCACCCCTCCACTTT

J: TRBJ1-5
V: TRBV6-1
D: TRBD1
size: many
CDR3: CASSDDRGQPQHF
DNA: TGTGCCAGCAGTGACGACAGGGGTCAGCCCCAGCATTTT

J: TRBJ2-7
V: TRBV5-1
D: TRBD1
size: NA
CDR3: CATRAGQGVYEQYF
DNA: TGCGCCACCCGAGCCGGACAGGGGGTTTACGAGCAGTACTTC

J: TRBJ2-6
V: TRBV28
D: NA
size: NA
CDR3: CASSSPRRSGANVLTF
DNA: TGTGCCAGCAGTTCACCGCGGAGATCTGGGGCCAACGTCCTGACTTTC

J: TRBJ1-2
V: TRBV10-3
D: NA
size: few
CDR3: CAISVGNYGYTF
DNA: TGTGCCATCAGTGTGGGGAACTATGGCTACACCTTC

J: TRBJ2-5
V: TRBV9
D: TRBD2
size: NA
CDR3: CASSGGSGGQETQYF
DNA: TGTGCCAGCAGCGGGGGTAGCGGGGGACAAGAGACCCAGTACTTC

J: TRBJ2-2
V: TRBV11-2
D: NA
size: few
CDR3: CASRRPWGDTHATGELFF
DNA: TGTGCCAGCAGACGTCCGTGGGGGGACACCCATGCCACCGGGGAGCTGTTTTTT

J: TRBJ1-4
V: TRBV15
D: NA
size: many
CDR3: CATGGSEKLFF
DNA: TGTGCCACCGGAGGTAGCGAAAAACTGTTTTTT

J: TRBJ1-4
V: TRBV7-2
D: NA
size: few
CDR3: CASSPTGTEKLFF
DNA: TGTGCCAGCAGTCCTACAGGGACCGAAAAACTGTTTTTT

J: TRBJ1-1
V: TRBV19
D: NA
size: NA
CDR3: CASSTILNTEAFF
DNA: TGTGCCAGTAGTACGATTCTGAACACTGAAGCTTTCTTT

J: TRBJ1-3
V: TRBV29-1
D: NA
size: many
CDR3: CSVVRGASGNTIYF
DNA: TGCAGCGTTGTACGAGGGGCATCTGGAAACACCATATATTTT

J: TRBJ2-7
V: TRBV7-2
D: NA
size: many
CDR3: CASSPSWTGRYEQYF
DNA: TGTGCCAGCAGCCCCAGTTGGACGGGCCGTTACGAGCAGTACTTC

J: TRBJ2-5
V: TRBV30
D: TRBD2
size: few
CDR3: CAWSPTWLAGETQYF
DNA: TGTGCCTGGAGTCCCACGTGGCTAGCGGGAGAGACCCAGTACTTC

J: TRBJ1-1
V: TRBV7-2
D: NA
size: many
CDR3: CASSPTSGTQNTEAFF
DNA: TGTGCCAGCAGCCCTACGTCAGGGACCCAGAACACTGAAGCTTTCTTT

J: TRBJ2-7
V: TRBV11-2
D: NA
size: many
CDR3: CASSPESGDYEQYF
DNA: TGTGCCAGCAGCCCAGAAAGCGGAGACTACGAGCAGTACTTC

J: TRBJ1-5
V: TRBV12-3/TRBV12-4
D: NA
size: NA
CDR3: CASSTSGKQPQHF
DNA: TGTGCCAGCAGTACTTCAGGTAAACAGCCCCAGCATTTT

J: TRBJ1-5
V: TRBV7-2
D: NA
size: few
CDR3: CASSPRGLGNQPQHF
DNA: TGTGCCAGCAGCCCAAGGGGTTTGGGCAATCAGCCCCAGCATTTT

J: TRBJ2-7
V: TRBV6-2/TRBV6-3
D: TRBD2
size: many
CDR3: CASSDGTSNSEQYF
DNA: TGTGCCAGCAGTGATGGGACTAGCAACTCAGAGCAGTACTTC

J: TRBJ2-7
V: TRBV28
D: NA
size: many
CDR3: CASSSGERPYEQYF
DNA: TGTGCCAGCAGTTCCGGTGAGCGGCCCTACGAGCAGTACTTC

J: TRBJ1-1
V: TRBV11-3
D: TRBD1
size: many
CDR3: CASSARQGANTEAFF
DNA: TGTGCCAGCAGCGCTCGACAGGGGGCGAACACTGAAGCTTTCTTT

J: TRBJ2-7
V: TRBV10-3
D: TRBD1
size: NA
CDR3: CAISAPGQGVYEQYF
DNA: TGTGCCATCAGTGCTCCGGGACAGGGTGTCTACGAGCAGTACTTC

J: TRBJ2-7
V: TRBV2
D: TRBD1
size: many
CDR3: CASRPDRGHYEQYF
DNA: TGTGCCAGCAGACCCGACAGGGGGCATTACGAGCAGTACTTC

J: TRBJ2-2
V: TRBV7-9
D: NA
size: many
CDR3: CASSLIITGELFF
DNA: TGTGCCAGCAGCTTAATCATCACCGGGGAGCTGTTTTTT

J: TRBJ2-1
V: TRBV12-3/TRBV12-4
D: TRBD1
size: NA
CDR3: CASSPRTGLPYNEQFF
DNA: TGTGCCAGCAGTCCGCGGACAGGGTTGCCCTACAATGAGCAGTTCTTC

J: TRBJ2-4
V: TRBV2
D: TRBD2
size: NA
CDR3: CASSELAGPQGIQYF
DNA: TGTGCCAGCAGTGAACTAGCGGGGCCCCAAGGCATTCAGTACTTC

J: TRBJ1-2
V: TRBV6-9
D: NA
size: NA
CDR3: CASSYSPEPNYGYTF
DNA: TGTGCCAGCAGTTACTCCCCAGAACCTAACTATGGCTACACCTTC

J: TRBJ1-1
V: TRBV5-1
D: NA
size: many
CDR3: CASSLAGRSEAFF
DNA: TGTGCCAGCAGCTTAGCGGGGAGGTCTGAAGCTTTCTTT